This T cell receptor (beta chain) came from a study of T cells of healthy individuals. Per germline, CDR1 MNHEY and CDR2 SVGAGI. This CDR3 contains 15 residues. Trimming stripped 4 bases from V and 1 base from J, with 13 bases between. Via MiXCR, TCRdb re-called the 5' RACE reads, giving one row per CDR3 protein. The sample includes tens of thousands of distinct CDR3 sequences, 15% to 20% seen only once; the top ten take about 4.3%. This clonotype was found a few times. The J gene is TRBJ1-2, the V gene TRBV6-5; tentatively, D is TRBD1 (5 bases). The TCR was taken from a human donor in good health. For the CDR3, the DNA is TGTGCCAGCAGTTTCAACATAGACAGTAACTATGGCTACACCTTC. Protein product: CASSFNIDSNYGYTF.